The T cell receptor beta chain under discussion was sequenced for a study of blood T cells in healthy people across ages. The second PCR ran about 6 to 11 cycles with a sample-barcoded 5' primer and J-beta primers. One entry per CDR3 protein results from TCRdb running MiXCR on the 5' RACE reads. Among approximately 600,000 distinct CDR3 sequences, 58% were seen once, and the ten largest hold more than 35%. Trimming took 3 bases from V and 10 from J, leaving 16 bases between them. The germline gives CDR1 SNHLY, CDR2 FYNNEI. The CDR3 is made up of 14 amino acids. Study-wide results and caveats: Naive T cell percentage showed a strong correlation with TCR beta diversity.

Every donor provided around 9.5 milliliters of peripheral blood. Isolation of PBMCs gave at least 6 million cells per sample. For this clonotype: Its antigen is not identified.

J is TRBJ1-5 and V is TRBV2; D may be TRBD1 (6 bases). The origin of this receptor is a man aged 55 to 70 in good health. Material for sequencing was blood. As DNA, the CDR3 is TGTGCCAGCAGTGATGGACACCAAGGGGGTCCCCAGCATTTT. Encoded protein: CASSDGHQGGPQHF.